This T cell receptor (beta chain) stems from a study of response to subunit inactivated influenza vaccine. CDR1 and CDR2 from the germline V gene are KGHDR and SFDVKD. The CDR3 length is 13 residues. The germline V and J ends were trimmed by 6 bases and 7 bases, with 12 bases remaining between them. TCRdb reprocessed the RT-PCR reads with MiXCR, giving one entry per CDR3 protein. This sample has roughly 500,000 distinct CDR3 sequences; under 25% occur once, and the top ten carry 2.5% to 3.5%. These data were also reused for a study on T cells expressing NK-cell markers. That source notes: Production of TCR beta cDNA relied on 5'RACE template switching with UMIs. Cells sorted as CD3+CD56+NKG2C+, CD3+CD56+NKG2C- and CD3+CD56-NKG2C+ T cells supplied the TCR beta repertoires.

Sequencing used CD4+ T cells sorted from PBMCs, obtained 12 days after vaccination. This receptor was identified in a man in his fifties or sixties who received an inactivated influenza vaccine. The V and J genes are TRBV24-1 and TRBJ2-1; D may be TRBD2 (6 bases). CDR3 loop: CATSSAGLNEQFF. CDR3 sequence (DNA): TGTGCCACCAGTTCGGCGGGGTTGAATGAGCAGTTCTTC.